This record concerns one T cell receptor beta chain sequence. These data are taken from a study of blood T cell repertoires in COVID-19. Turning to the study itself: Collection of acute and convalescent COVID-19 samples took place in the United States, Italy and Spain. Sources were T cells, B-cell-depleted T cells, or PBMCs; the material itself was cDNA or gDNA.

In the source study's methods: Reference gene primer amplification yielded estimated nucleated cell counts. The assay was immunoSEQ multiplex PCR, and TCRdb's table has in-frame clones only and misses some. That table gives V, J and clone size, and the DNA gave D and trimming. The sample has roughly 65,000 clones, approximately 89% seen once. Sequenced material: peripheral blood. This sequence originates from an older woman with acute or convalescent COVID-19.

The DNA for the CDR3 is TGTGCCAGCAGTTACTCCGGGGACAGCTCCTACGAGCAGTACTTC. It encodes CASSYSGDSSYEQYF. V is TRBV6-5 and J is TRBJ2-7; TRBD1 aligns across 7 bases. Trimming removed 0 bases from V and 0 bases from J; junction bases left unmatched: 2. The CDR3 spans 15 residues. Germline CDR1 reads MNHEY; CDR2 reads SVGAGI.